This T cell receptor (beta chain) comes out of a study of blood T cell repertoires in COVID-19. Study-level background: The samples span acute and convalescent COVID-19 from the United States, Italy and Spain. Sources were T cells, B-cell-depleted T cells, or PBMCs; the material itself was cDNA or gDNA.

As processed by the authors: Cell counts per sample came from amplifying reference gene primers. Sequencing used immunoSEQ multiplex PCR; TCRdb keeps in-frame clones, though not all of them. V, J and clone size are those of that table, while D and trimming were read from the DNA. The sample has around 190,000 clones, around 84% seen once. J lost 1 base, V lost 4 bases, and 5 bases had no gene match. The CDR3 extends over 15 amino acids. Germline lookup yields CDR1 SNHLY and CDR2 FYNNEI. The origin of this receptor is a woman aged 80 or over with acute or convalescent COVID-19. This chain joins TRBV2 and TRBJ2-3; TRBD1 matches 7 bases. Material: peripheral blood. The CDR3 sequence: CASSGNRGGTDTQYF. CDR3 DNA: TGTGCCAGCAGTGGAAACAGGGGTGGCACAGATACGCAGTATTTT. Supplemented by reference TRBV2 and TRBJ2-3, the full variable domain reads EPEVTQTPSHQVTQMGQEVILRCVPISNHLYFYWYRQILGQKVEFLVSFYNNEISEKSEIFDDQFSVERPDGSNFTLKIRSTKLEDSAMYFCASSGNRGGTDTQYFGPGTRLTVL.